This TCR beta chain is from a study of blood T cell repertoires in COVID-19. About the research overall: Samples came from the United States, Italy and Spain, spanning acute and convalescent COVID-19. PBMCs, B-cell-depleted T cells, or T cells were the source of the cDNA or gDNA that made up the material.

Authors' data handling: Estimated nucleated cell counts came from reference gene primer amplification. Assay: immunoSEQ multiplex PCR; the TCRdb copy retains only in-frame clones and omits some. Clonal size and the V and J genes are those of that table, whereas D and trimming came from the DNA. The sample carries fewer than 250,000 clones, roughly nine tenths recorded once. V was cut by 3 bases and J by 2 bases, with 13 bases left in between. Germline values: CDR1 SGHTA, CDR2 FQGTGA. CDR3 length equals 16 residues. This receptor was identified in a man aged 40-55 years with acute or convalescent COVID-19. The sample consisted of peripheral blood. V is TRBV7-3 and J is TRBJ2-2; the D gene is possibly TRBD1 (6 bases). The CDR3 loop reads CASSFRRDINTGELFF. In DNA, the CDR3 is TGTGCCAGCAGCTTTCGCCGGGACATCAACACCGGGGAGCTGTTTTTT.